These 20 T cell receptor beta chains were all obtained from the same sample, sequenced in a study of blood T cell repertoires in COVID-19. Repertoires were generated with immunoSEQ multiplex PCR, while TCRdb's copy carries only in-frame clones and drops some. The sample lists roughly 400,000 clones, just over 90% occurring once. The specimen sequenced was PBMCs or T cells enriched from blood (not recorded which). All receptors derive from a woman in her thirties or forties who had been exposed to COVID-19.

The gene calls are TRBV11-2 and TRBJ1-2; 9 bases are a match to TRBD1. Germline CDR1 reads SGHAT; CDR2 reads FQNNGV. This CDR3 is built from 17 residues. The J segment lost 4 bases and the V segment lost 5 bases, leaving 14 bases of the junction unmatched. CDR3 DNA sequence: TGTGCCAGCAGCAGAACAGGGGGCAACGTTTTAGTCTATGGCTACACCTTC. Translation gives CASSRTGGNVLVYGYTF.

The chain uses TRBV7-9 and TRBJ2-5; D not certain. Germline lookup yields CDR1 SEHNR and CDR2 FQNEAQ (reference sequence). Trimming removed 1 base from V and 5 bases from J, with 11 bases in between. The CDR3 totals 14 residues. The CDR3 coding sequence is TGTGCCAGCAGCTTAGTTGCCCACCGGGAGACCCAGTACTTC. Its translation is CASSLVAHRETQYF. Supplemented by reference TRBV7-9 and TRBJ2-5, the full variable domain reads DTGVSQNPRHKITKRGQNVTFRCDPISEHNRLYWYRQTLGQGPEFLTYFQNEAQLEKSRLLSDRFSAERPKGSFSTLEIQRTEQGDSAMYLCASSLVAHRETQYFGPGTRLLVL.

Of note for this clone: Other DNA sequences in this sample translate to the same CDR3. The J gene is TRBJ2-2, the V gene TRBV6-5, with 11 bases lining up with TRBD1. Per the germline V gene, CDR1 is MNHEY and CDR2 is SVGAGI. V dropped 6 bases and J dropped 4; count of bases not matched to a gene: 4. The CDR3 loop spans 15 amino acids. The CDR3: CASRGTGGITGELFF. CDR3 bases: TGTGCCAGCAGGGGGACAGGGGGTATCACCGGGGAGCTGTTTTTT.

The chain joins TRBV19 to TRBJ2-2; D may be TRBD1 (6 bases). CDR3 length equals 14 residues. V was pared by 5 bases and J by 1 base, with 8 bases between. The germline CDR1 and CDR2 sequences are LNHDA and SQIVND (reference sequence). CDR3 region: CASSGTLNTGELFF. CDR3 DNA: TGTGCCAGTAGTGGGACACTGAACACCGGGGAGCTGTTTTTT. The whole variable domain, remainder taken from reference TRBV19 and TRBJ2-2, is DGGITQSPKYLFRKEGQNVTLSCEQNLNHDAMYWYRQDPGQGLRLIYYSQIVNDFQKGDIAEGYSVSREKKESFPLTVTSAQKNPTAFYLCASSGTLNTGELFFGEGSRLTVL.

Of note for this clone: Other DNA variants within this sample encode the same CDR3. The chain couples TRBV27 to TRBJ1-1, with D possibly matching TRBD1 (6 bases). V was trimmed by 3 bases and J by 2 bases, leaving 10 bases between them. CDR1 and CDR2 from the germline V gene are MNHEY and SMNVEV (reference sequence). The CDR3 length is 14 residues. For the CDR3, the DNA is TGTGCCAGCAGTTTCGGGACACCTAACACTGAAGCTTTCTTT. Protein product: CASSFGTPNTEAFF.

The chain recombines TRBV6-5 with TRBJ2-1, with TRBD1 matching 7 bases. The germline V gene encodes CDR1 MNHEY and CDR2 SVGAGI. The CDR3 loop spans 16 amino acids. Trimming took 0 bases from V and 7 from J; bases not matched to a gene: 9. DNA of the CDR3: TGTGCCAGCAGTTACTCCAGGGGGTATGGCCGGAATGAGCAGTTCTTC. Amino acids: CASSYSRGYGRNEQFF.

The chain carries TRBV6-5 and TRBJ1-4, with a tentative D call TRBD1 (5 bases). Germline loops: CDR1 MNHEY, CDR2 SVGAGI. The germline V and J ends were trimmed by 0 bases and 7 bases, with 15 bases remaining between them. This CDR3 is 16 amino acids long. DNA of the CDR3: TGTGCCAGCAGTTACTCGTTTCAGGGTAGAAGTGAAAAACTGTTTTTT. It specifies CASSYSFQGRSEKLFF.

This chain connects TRBV14 to TRBJ1-1, with 9 positions matching TRBD1. The V segment lost 1 base and the J segment 1 base; nucleotides outside the gene matches: 7. The CDR3 has 17 residues. Germline V gives CDR1 SGHDN, CDR2 FVKESK. The CDR3, as DNA: TGTGCCAGCAGCCAAGGAGGGACAGGGCAGGGGAACACTGAAGCTTTCTTT. Encoded protein: CASSQGGTGQGNTEAFF.

V gene TRBV5-4 combines with J gene TRBJ1-2; tentatively, D is TRBD1 (5 bases). V was pared by 0 bases and J by 7 bases, with 10 bases between. The CDR3 runs to 13 residues. Germline CDR1 and CDR2: SGHNT and YYREEE (reference sequence). This chain's CDR3 is CASSLEGPGGYTF. CDR3 bases: TGTGCCAGCAGCTTGGAGGGGCCGGGTGGCTACACCTTC.

CDR3 sequence reads: CASSPGTQSSYEQYF. CDR3 bases: TGTGCCAGCTCACCTGGGACACAAAGCTCCTACGAGCAGTACTTC. The chain recombines TRBV18 with TRBJ2-7, with D possibly TRBD1 on 6 matching bases. CDR1 and CDR2 from the germline V gene are KGHSH and LQKENI. V was cut by 3 bases and J by 0 bases, with 12 bases left in between. This CDR3 is built from 15 residues.

This chain links TRBV4-1 with TRBJ1-1, with a possible D match to TRBD1 (6 bases). Trimming pared 1 base from V and 11 bases from J, leaving 14 bases between. Germline-derived CDR1 and CDR2 are MGHRA and YSYEKL. The CDR3 is 13 amino acids. This chain's CDR3 is CASSQVRGSGAFF. The CDR3 coding sequence is TGCGCCAGCAGCCAAGTAAGGGGGTCCGGGGCTTTCTTT.

The chain uses TRBV25-1 and TRBJ1-2, with a possible D match to TRBD1 (5 bases). The germline V gene has CDR1 MGHDK and CDR2 SYGVNS. This CDR3 contains 14 residues. V was cut by 3 bases and J by 0 bases, with 8 bases left in between. The CDR3 sequence: CASSDRGSNYGYTF. The CDR3, as DNA: TGTGCCAGCAGTGATAGGGGATCTAACTATGGCTACACCTTC.

V and J are TRBV6-5 and TRBJ1-2; D perhaps matches TRBD1 (6 bases). The length of the CDR3 is 13 residues. The V and J ends lost 9 bases and 1 base respectively, with 12 bases between them. The V gene's germline CDR1 is MNHEY and CDR2 SVGAGI. DNA of the CDR3: TGTGCCAGTGGGACACCACATAACTATGGCTACACCTTC. It codes for CASGTPHNYGYTF.

The CDR3 region is CSVYYPTGADTQYF. The CDR3, as DNA: TGCAGCGTCTACTATCCAACAGGGGCAGATACGCAGTATTTT. The V and J genes are TRBV29-1 and TRBJ2-3; TRBD1 matches 7 bases. After removal of 6 bases from V and 4 bases from J, the junction contained 10 bases not matched to a gene. The germline gives CDR1 SQVTM, CDR2 ANQGSEA. The CDR3 consists of 14 residues.

This clone was recorded once. The chain carries TRBV15 and TRBJ1-1; D is undetermined. CDR1 and CDR2 from the germline V gene are LNHNV and YYDKDF (reference sequence). The CDR3 is 12 amino acids. V was trimmed by 8 bases and J by 10 bases, leaving 17 bases between them. The CDR3 loop is CATETRPGGAFF. The CDR3 nucleotides are TGTGCCACCGAAACTCGTCCCGGCGGAGCTTTCTTT.

The V gene is TRBV5-4, the J gene TRBJ1-6; perhaps TRBD1 as D (5 bases). Germline V lookup: CDR1 SGHNT, CDR2 YYREEE (reference sequence). V shed 1 base and J shed 10 bases, with 9 bases lying between them. The CDR3 spans 13 residues. For the CDR3, the DNA is TGTGCCAGCAGCTTGCCAGGGTGGTCACCCCTCCACTTT. It codes for CASSLPGWSPLHF.

The chain is built from TRBV7-2 and TRBJ2-1, with D perhaps matching TRBD1 (5 bases). The V end lost 5 bases, the J end lost 6 bases, and 17 bases lay between the germline ends. The CDR3 consists of 15 residues. CDR1 and CDR2 (germline): SGHTA, FQGNSA. The CDR3 nucleotides read TGTGCCAGCAGCCACGGTGTTACAGGTGGCAATGAGCAGTTCTTC. Its translation is CASSHGVTGGNEQFF. Full variable domain (outside the CDR3, taken from reference TRBV7-2 and TRBJ2-1): GAGVSQSPSNKVTEKGKDVELRCDPISGHTALYWYRQSLGQGLEFLIYFQGNSAPDKSGLPSDRFSAERTGGSVSTLTIQRTQQEDSAVYLCASSHGVTGGNEQFFGPGTRLTVL.

As regards this clone: The sample contains more than one DNA sequence encoding this CDR3. The chain is built from TRBV7-3 and TRBJ1-1; D is perhaps TRBD1 (6 bases). This CDR3 contains 13 residues. Deletions cut 8 bases from V and 1 base from J, with 11 bases between. CDR1 is SGHTA and CDR2 is FQGTGA in the germline V gene. CDR3 in amino acids: CASSRQENTEAFF. CDR3 sequence (DNA): TGTGCCAGCTCCAGACAGGAGAACACTGAAGCTTTCTTT. Together with reference TRBV7-3 and TRBJ1-1, the CDR3 gives the full variable domain: GAGVSQTPSNKVTEKGKYVELRCDPISGHTALYWYRQSLGQGPEFLIYFQGTGAADDSGLPNDRFFAVRPEGSVSTLKIQRTERGDSAVYLCASSRQENTEAFFGQGTRLTVV.

The gene calls are TRBV6-5 and TRBJ1-2, with 7 positions matching TRBD1. Germline V CDR1 and CDR2: MNHEY, SVGAGI. The ends lost 5 bases at V and 4 bases at J; junction bases unmatched: 4. The CDR3 extends over 13 amino acids. CDR3 DNA sequence: TGTGCCAGCAGTACAACAGGGGTCTATGGCTACACCTTC. It is translated as CASSTTGVYGYTF.

This chain connects TRBV11-1 to TRBJ1-1; 8 bases map to TRBD1. Germline V gene data show CDR1 as SGHAT and CDR2 as FQDESV (reference sequence). J lost 3 bases, V lost 5 bases, and 8 bases had no gene match. The CDR3 consists of 15 residues. The CDR3 loop reads CASSAAGGAHTEAFF. Written as DNA, the CDR3 is TGTGCCAGCAGCGCCGCAGGGGGCGCCCACACTGAAGCTTTCTTT.